This record covers a single TCR beta chain. The repertoire was sequenced with immunoSEQ multiplex PCR; TCRdb's copy has only in-frame clones and lacks some. This sample has around 200,000 clones, with approximately 70% found just once. Trimming took off 5 bases at V and 0 bases at J, with 11 bases between the two ends. The CDR3 is 15 amino acids. Germline CDR1 reads LNHDA; CDR2 reads SQIVND (reference sequence). This record comes from a study of cytotoxic CD8 clonotypes in ibrutinib-treated CLL. The origin of this receptor is a human donor with chronic lymphocytic leukemia. The J gene is TRBJ1-3, the V gene TRBV19, with TRBD1 as a possible D gene (5 bases). The specimen comprised PBMCs, sampled after 12 months of ibrutinib treatment. CDR3 nucleotide sequence: TGTGCCAGTAGTGCTATGACAGCCTCTGGAAACACCATATATTTT. Its protein is CASSAMTASGNTIYF.